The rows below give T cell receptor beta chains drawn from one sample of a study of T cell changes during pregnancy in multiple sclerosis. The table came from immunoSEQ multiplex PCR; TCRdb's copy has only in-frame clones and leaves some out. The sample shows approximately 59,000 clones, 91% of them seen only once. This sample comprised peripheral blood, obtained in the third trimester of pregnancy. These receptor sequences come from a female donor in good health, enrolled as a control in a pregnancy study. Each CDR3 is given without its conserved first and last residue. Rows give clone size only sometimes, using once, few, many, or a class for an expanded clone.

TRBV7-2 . ASSSTGSDTQY
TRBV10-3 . AIRDRGPNTEAF
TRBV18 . ASSPANYEQY
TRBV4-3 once ASSRGTSSGEQY
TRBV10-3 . AISSAGTDTQY
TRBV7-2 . ASSPLSSGGARNIQY
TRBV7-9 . ASSPRGSQETQY
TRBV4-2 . ASSQEGSRTGRTDTQY
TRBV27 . ASSFYRKENQPQH
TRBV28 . ASRSLTRDTYEQY
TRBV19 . ATGSRPDTEAF
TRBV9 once ASSVGGETGYT
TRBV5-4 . ASGGKGATEAF
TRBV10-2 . ASRGGMHYGYT
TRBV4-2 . ASSQDQSSGGLAGELF
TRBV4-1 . ASSQDAYRGLSNQPQH
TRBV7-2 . ASSPGWPRTDTQY
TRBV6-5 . ASRWTSDNGELF
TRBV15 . ATSSEPHINEKLF
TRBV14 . ASSLRTGALYEQY
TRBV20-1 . SAQGNTIY
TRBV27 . ASGIGTSGGAGVEQY
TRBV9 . ASSVAAGTYNEQF
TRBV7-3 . ASSPQQAGNEQF
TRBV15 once ATSRKISGGPDEQF
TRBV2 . ASSEGGAGNTIY
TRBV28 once ASRSVFGAF
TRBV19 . ASTSIDRGFNQPQH
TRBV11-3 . ASSSYTNTGELF